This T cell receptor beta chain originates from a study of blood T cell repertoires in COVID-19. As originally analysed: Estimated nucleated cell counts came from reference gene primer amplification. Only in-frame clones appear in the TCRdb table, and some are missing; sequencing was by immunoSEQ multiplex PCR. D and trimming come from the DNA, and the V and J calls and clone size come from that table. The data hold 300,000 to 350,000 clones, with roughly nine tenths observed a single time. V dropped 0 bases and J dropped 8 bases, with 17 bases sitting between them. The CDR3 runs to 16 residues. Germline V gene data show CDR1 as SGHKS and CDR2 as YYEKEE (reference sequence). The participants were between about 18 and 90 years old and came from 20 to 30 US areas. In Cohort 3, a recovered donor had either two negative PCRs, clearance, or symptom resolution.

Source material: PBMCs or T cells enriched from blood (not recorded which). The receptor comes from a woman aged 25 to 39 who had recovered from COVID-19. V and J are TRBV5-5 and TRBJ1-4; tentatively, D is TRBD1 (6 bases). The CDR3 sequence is CASSLEWGRGYEKLFF. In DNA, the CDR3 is TGTGCCAGCAGCTTGGAGTGGGGGCGCGGATACGAAAAACTGTTTTTT.